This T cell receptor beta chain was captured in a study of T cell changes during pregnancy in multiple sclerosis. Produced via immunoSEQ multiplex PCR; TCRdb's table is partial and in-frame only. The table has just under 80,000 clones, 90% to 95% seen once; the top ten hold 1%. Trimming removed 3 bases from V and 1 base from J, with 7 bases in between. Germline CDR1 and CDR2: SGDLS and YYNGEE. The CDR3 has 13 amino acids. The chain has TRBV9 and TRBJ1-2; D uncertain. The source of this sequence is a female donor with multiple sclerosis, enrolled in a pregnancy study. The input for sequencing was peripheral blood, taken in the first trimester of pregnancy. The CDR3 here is CASSGASNYGYTF. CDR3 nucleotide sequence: TGTGCCAGCAGCGGGGCCAGTAACTATGGCTACACCTTC. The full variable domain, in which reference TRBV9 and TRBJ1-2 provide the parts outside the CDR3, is DSGVTQTPKHLITATGQRVTLRCSPRSGDLSVYWYQQSLDQGLQFLIQYYNGEERAKGNILERFSAQQFPDLHSELNLSSLELGDSALYFCASSGASNYGYTFGSGTRLTVV.